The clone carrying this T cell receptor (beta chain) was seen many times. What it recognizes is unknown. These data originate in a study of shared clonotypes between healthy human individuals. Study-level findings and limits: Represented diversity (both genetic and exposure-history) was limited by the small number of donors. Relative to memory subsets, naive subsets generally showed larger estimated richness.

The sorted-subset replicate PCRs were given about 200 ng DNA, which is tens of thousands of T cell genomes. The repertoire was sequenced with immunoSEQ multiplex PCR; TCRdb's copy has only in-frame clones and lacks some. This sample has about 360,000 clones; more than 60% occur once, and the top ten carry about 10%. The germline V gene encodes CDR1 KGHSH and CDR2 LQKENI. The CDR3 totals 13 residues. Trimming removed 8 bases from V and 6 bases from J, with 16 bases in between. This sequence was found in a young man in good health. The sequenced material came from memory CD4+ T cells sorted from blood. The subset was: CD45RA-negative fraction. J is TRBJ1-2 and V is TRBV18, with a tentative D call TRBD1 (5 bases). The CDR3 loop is CASPLPGADGYTF. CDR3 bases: TGTGCCAGCCCACTACCCGGGGCGGATGGCTACACCTTC. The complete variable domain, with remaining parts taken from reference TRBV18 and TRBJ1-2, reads NAGVMQNPRHLVRRRGQEARLRCSPMKGHSHVYWYRQLPEEGLKFMVYLQKENIIDESGMPKERFSAEFPKEGPSILRIQQVVRGDSAAYFCASPLPGADGYTFGSGTRLTVV.